Following are 2 T cell receptor beta chains from one sample sequenced in a study of blood T cell repertoires in COVID-19. Measured with immunoSEQ multiplex PCR; TCRdb has only the in-frame clones, and not every one. Of roughly 500,000 clones listed, nearly 90% are singletons. The sequencing input was peripheral blood. These receptor sequences come from a young man with COVID-19, enrolled during active disease.

This chain uses TRBV18 with TRBJ1-3; tentatively, D is TRBD1 (5 bases). The CDR3 has 18 amino acids. The ends were cut back, 5 bases at V and 0 bases at J, with 20 bases in the middle. Germline lookup yields CDR1 KGHSH and CDR2 LQKENI. The CDR3 reads CASSYVDRPRSSGNTIYF. The CDR3 DNA follows: TGTGCCAGCTCATACGTCGACAGACCCCGAAGCTCTGGAAACACCATATATTTT.

The V and J genes are TRBV2 and TRBJ1-2; D gene uncertain. CDR1 and CDR2 from the germline V gene are SNHLY and FYNNEI. V was pared by 4 bases and J by 2 bases, with 5 bases between. The CDR3 length is 12 residues. CDR3 loop: CASSGTNYGYTF. The CDR3 DNA reads TGTGCCAGCAGTGGCACAAACTATGGCTACACCTTC.